This T cell receptor (beta chain) appears in the sequencing data of a study of blood T cell repertoires in COVID-19. Study in general: PBMCs, B-cell-depleted T cells, or T cells provided the cDNA or gDNA that made up the material.

Deletions cut 2 bases from V and 4 bases from J, with 18 bases between. Per germline, CDR1 LNHNV and CDR2 YYDKDF (reference sequence). This CDR3 region has 16 residues. Per the original methods: For nucleated cells, counts were estimated from reference gene primer amplification. Clones were sequenced by immunoSEQ multiplex PCR, and TCRdb holds only the in-frame ones, with some missing. V and J calls and clone size are copied from that table; D and trimming were computed from the DNA. The table has 200,000 to 300,000 clones, approximately 86% seen once. The sequence was obtained from a man aged 30 to 45 with active or convalescent COVID-19. Sequencing used peripheral blood. The chain uses TRBV15 and TRBJ2-7; D may be TRBD1 (7 bases). This CDR3 reads CATSRLPGGQQYEQYF. The CDR3 bases are TGTGCCACCAGCAGACTCCCCGGGGGACAGCAGTACGAGCAGTACTTC.